Presented here are 13 T cell receptor beta chains from one specimen sequenced in a study of identical twins. From the 5' RACE reads, TCRdb called clonotypes with MiXCR, one entry per CDR3 protein. The repertoire holds roughly 1.6 million distinct CDR3 sequences, with around 29% as singletons. The sequenced material came from cord blood. The receptors here all came from a newborn girl in good health.

To note about this clonotype: A much larger clone lies a single base off, so this may be a read error. The final CDR3 position lacks the conserved phenylalanine or tryptophan, pointing to a likely read error. The V and J genes are TRBV28 and TRBJ2-7; 8 bases map to TRBD1. The V segment lost 6 bases and the J segment 0 bases; nucleotides outside the gene matches: 4. This CDR3 is 14 amino acids long. Looked up from germline, CDR1 is MDHEN and CDR2 is SYDVKM. In DNA form, the CDR3 reads TGTGCCAGCAGGGGAGGACAGGGCTCCTACGAGCAGTACCTC. Translated, it gives CASRGGQGSYEQYL.

Only a few counts were recorded for this clonotype. V usage is TRBV2 and J usage is TRBJ2-3; tentatively, D is TRBD2 (5 bases). CDR1 is SNHLY and CDR2 is FYNNEI in the germline V gene. This CDR3 comprises 12 residues. V was trimmed by 7 bases and J by 4 bases, leaving 9 bases between them. CDR3 in amino acids: CASKLVADTQYF. CDR3 nucleotides: TGTGCCAGCAAACTAGTAGCAGATACGCAGTATTTT. The complete variable domain, with remaining parts taken from reference TRBV2 and TRBJ2-3, reads EPEVTQTPSHQVTQMGQEVILRCVPISNHLYFYWYRQILGQKVEFLVSFYNNEISEKSEIFDDQFSVERPDGSNFTLKIRSTKLEDSAMYFCASKLVADTQYFGPGTRLTVL.

In this sample, this clonotype turned up a few times. This chain connects TRBV7-8 to TRBJ2-5; 14 bases match TRBD2. The CDR3 extends over 15 amino acids. Trimming at V came to 5 bases and at J to 11 bases, leaving 10 bases not matched to a gene. CDR1 is SGHVS, CDR2 FQNEAQ, per germline. The CDR3 DNA reads as TGTGCCAGCAGCGTCGGACTAGCGGGGGGCAATGAGCAGTACTTC. Its protein product is CASSVGLAGGNEQYF.

This clonotype was seen only a few times. The chain employs TRBV7-9 and TRBJ1-1, with D possibly matching TRBD1 (5 bases). V lost 0 bases and J 10 bases, leaving 9 bases between the germline ends. The CDR3 totals 12 residues. Germline V gives CDR1 SEHNR, CDR2 FQNEAQ (reference sequence). This chain's CDR3 is CASSLAGGIAFF. The CDR3, as DNA: TGTGCCAGCAGCTTAGCGGGGGGGATAGCTTTCTTT.

The chain couples TRBV6-4 to TRBJ1-1; TRBD1 matches at 8 bases. Germline values: CDR1 MRHNA, CDR2 SNTAGT. The CDR3 sequence is 15 residues long. Trimming cost V 5 bases and J 6 bases; bases outside gene matches: 11. In nucleotides, the CDR3 is TGTGCCAGCAGTCCCTCGGCGGACAGGGACTCTGAAGCTTTCTTT. It yields the protein CASSPSADRDSEAFF.

This chain uses TRBV28 with TRBJ2-4; D gene ambiguous. Germline V gives CDR1 MDHEN, CDR2 SYDVKM. The CDR3 runs to 15 residues. Trimming pared 1 base from V and 0 bases from J, leaving 7 bases between. CDR3 coding DNA: TGTGCCAGCAGTTTATCGGGTATAGCCAAAAACATTCAGTACTTC. Its protein is CASSLSGIAKNIQYF. The whole variable domain, filled in from reference TRBV28 and TRBJ2-4, reads DVKVTQSSRYLVKRTGEKVFLECVQDMDHENMFWYRQDPGLGLRLIYFSYDVKMKEKGDIPEGYSVSREKKERFSLILESASTNQTSMYLCASSLSGIAKNIQYFGAGTRLSVL.

There are a few counts of this clonotype. The chain couples TRBV6-6 to TRBJ2-7, with D possibly being TRBD1 (6 bases). With 2 bases removed from V and 5 bases from J, the gap between germline ends came to 13 bases. Germline assignment: CDR1 MNHNY and CDR2 SVGAGI (reference sequence). The CDR3 has 14 amino acids. The CDR3 reads CASSYLRGMNEQYF. In nucleotides, the CDR3 is TGTGCCAGCAGTTACCTTAGGGGGATGAACGAGCAGTACTTC.

This chain joins TRBV27 and TRBJ2-5; a possible D gene is TRBD2 (6 bases). V lost 4 bases and J 11 bases, leaving 20 bases between the germline ends. This CDR3 comprises 14 residues. Germline V gene data show CDR1 as MNHEY and CDR2 as SMNVEV (reference sequence). The CDR3 sequence: CASSSQGGIGEQYF. The CDR3 DNA follows: TGTGCCAGCAGTTCCCAGGGAGGTATAGGTGAGCAGTACTTC.

The chain combines TRBV20-1 with TRBJ2-3, with 12 bases identical to TRBD2. The CDR3 covers 15 residues. V was clipped by 6 bases and J by 6 bases; unmatched bases: 10. Germline CDR1 and CDR2: DFQATT and SNEGSKA (reference sequence). The CDR3 region has the DNA TGCAGTGCCTTACGACTAGCGGGAGTCGGGGATACGCAGTATTTT. This gives the protein CSALRLAGVGDTQYF.

This clonotype has just a few counts. This chain joins TRBV20-1 and TRBJ2-1; 7 nucleotides match TRBD2. The germline CDR1 and CDR2 sequences are DFQATT and SNEGSKA (reference sequence). CDR3 length: 11 residues. The V gene end was trimmed by 6 bases and the J gene end by 8 bases; junction bases not matched to a gene: 4. CDR3 sequence: CSAELAYEQFF. For the CDR3, the DNA is TGCAGTGCGGAACTAGCGTATGAGCAGTTCTTC.

This clonotype was counted ten times or more. This sequence joins TRBV5-1 and TRBJ2-7; 7 nucleotides line up with TRBD1. Germline values: CDR1 SGHRS, CDR2 YFSETQ. The length of the CDR3 is 14 residues. V gave up 4 bases and J gave up 4 bases; unmatched junction bases: 8. DNA for the CDR3: TGCGCCAGCAGCCCACTAGGACAGGCGTACGAGCAGTACTTC. Its protein product is CASSPLGQAYEQYF.

The gene calls are TRBV7-2 and TRBJ2-2, with D possibly matching TRBD2 (6 bases). The germline V gene has CDR1 SGHTA and CDR2 FQGNSA. This CDR3 has 16 residues. The V and J ends lost 6 bases and 2 bases respectively, with 16 bases between them. CDR3 bases: TGTGCCAGCAGGCGAGGGCGGGGAAAAAACACCGGGGAGCTGTTTTTT. Protein sequence: CASRRGRGKNTGELFF.

The genes are TRBV12-3 or TRBV12-4 and TRBJ1-2, with a tentative D call TRBD1 (6 bases). With 4 bases removed from V and 0 bases from J, the gap between germline ends came to 15 bases. CDR3 length: 16 amino acids. CDR3 sequence reads: CASSWPGARANYGYTF. DNA of the CDR3: TGTGCCAGCAGTTGGCCAGGGGCCCGAGCTAACTATGGCTACACCTTC.